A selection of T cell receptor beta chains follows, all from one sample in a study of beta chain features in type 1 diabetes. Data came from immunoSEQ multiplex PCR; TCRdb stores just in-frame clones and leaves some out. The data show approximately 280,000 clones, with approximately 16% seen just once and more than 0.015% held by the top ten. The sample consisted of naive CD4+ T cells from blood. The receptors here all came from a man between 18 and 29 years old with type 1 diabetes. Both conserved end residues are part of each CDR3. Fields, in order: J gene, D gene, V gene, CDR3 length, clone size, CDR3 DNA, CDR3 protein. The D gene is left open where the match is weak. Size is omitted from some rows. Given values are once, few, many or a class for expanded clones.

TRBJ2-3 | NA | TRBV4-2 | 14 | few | TGTGCCAGCAGCCAACGAACTAGCACAGATACGCAGTATTTT | CASSQRTSTDTQYF
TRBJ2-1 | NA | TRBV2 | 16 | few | TGTGCCAGCAGGGACACAGGGTTGAGCTCCTACAATGAGCAGTTCTTC | CASRDTGLSSYNEQFF
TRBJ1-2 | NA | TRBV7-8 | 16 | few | TGTGCCAGCAGCCGGGCGCCAGGGTTCTACGTCTATGGCTACACCTTC | CASSRAPGFYVYGYTF
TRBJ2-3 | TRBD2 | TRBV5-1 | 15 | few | TGCGCCAGCAGCCGTACAGCGGGAGGTACAGATACGCAGTATTTT | CASSRTAGGTDTQYF
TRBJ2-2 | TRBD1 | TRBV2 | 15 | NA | TGTGCCAGCAGTCGAGACAGGGCCTGGACCGGGGAGCTGTTTTTT | CASSRDRAWTGELFF
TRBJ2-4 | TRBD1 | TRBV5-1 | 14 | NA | TGCGCCAGCAAGTCCGGACAGGGGGGGAACATTCAGTACTTC | CASKSGQGGNIQYF
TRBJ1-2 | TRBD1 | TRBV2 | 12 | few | TGTGCCAGCAGTACAGGGGACTCTGGCTACACCTTC | CASSTGDSGYTF
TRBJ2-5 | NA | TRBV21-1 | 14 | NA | TGTGCCAGCAGCAACAGGGGGCTCCAAGAGACCCAGTACTTC | CASSNRGLQETQYF
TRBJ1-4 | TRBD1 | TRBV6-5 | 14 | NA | TGTGCCAGCAGCCACAGGGGCAGGAGTGAAAAACTGTTTTTT | CASSHRGRSEKLFF
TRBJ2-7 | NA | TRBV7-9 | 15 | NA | TGTGCCAGCAGCCTTCATCTGGGGGCGGTCTCCGAGCAGTACTTC | CASSLHLGAVSEQYF
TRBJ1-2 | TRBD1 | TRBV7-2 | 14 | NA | TGTGCCAGCAGCTCTCCGGGACAGGGCTATGGCTACACCTTC | CASSSPGQGYGYTF
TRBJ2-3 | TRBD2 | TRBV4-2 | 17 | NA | TGTGCCAGCAGCCCCTCTGGGCGGGGGGGACGCACAGATACGCAGTATTTT | CASSPSGRGGRTDTQYF
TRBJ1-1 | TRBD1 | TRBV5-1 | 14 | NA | TGCGCCAGCAGCGGAAACGCCGGGACAGGGGTAGCTTTCTTT | CASSGNAGTGVAFF
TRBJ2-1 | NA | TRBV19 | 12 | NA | TGTGCCAGTAGTCCGCACGGCAATGAGCAGTTCTTC | CASSPHGNEQFF
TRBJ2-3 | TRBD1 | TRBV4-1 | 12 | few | TGCGCCAGCAGCCAATACAGGGGGTTGCAGTATTTT | CASSQYRGLQYF
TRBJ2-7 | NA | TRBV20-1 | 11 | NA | TGCAGTGCTAACGTAGTAAACGAGCAGTACTTC | CSANVVNEQYF
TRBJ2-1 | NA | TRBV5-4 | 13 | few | TGTGCCAGCAGCCCTGACTCGACGGGTGAGCAGTTCTTC | CASSPDSTGEQFF
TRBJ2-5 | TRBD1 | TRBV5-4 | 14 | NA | TGTGCCAGCAGCGGTACAGGGGGTGAAGAGACCCAGTACTTC | CASSGTGGEETQYF
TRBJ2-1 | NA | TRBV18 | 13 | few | TGTGCCAGCTCACCCCCCCCTTACAATGAGCAGTTCTTC | CASSPPPYNEQFF
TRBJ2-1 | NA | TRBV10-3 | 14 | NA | TGTGCCATCCGGAGGGAGGGGGGGTTTAATGAGCAGTTCTTC | CAIRREGGFNEQFF